This T cell receptor beta chain comes out of a study of radiotherapy plus CTLA-4 blockade in lung cancer (dated by TCRdb to 2016 to 2019). A note on the overall study: Among the enrolled patients, around 17% had an objective response, and less than 40% reached disease control.

Library method: the immunoSEQ multiplex PCR assay. As stored in TCRdb, this immuneACCESS dataset retains in-frame rearrangements with V and J assigned. A fraction of the clones does not appear; measured against another copy, unresolved V genes explain less than half of the discrepancy, and the remainder lacks a known reason. The sample table records some 73,000 clones; 60% to 85% of these occur just once. 22% of the sample lies in the top ten. Turning to this clone: The antigen it binds to is not known. Qualities for individual bases were not recorded, and no much larger clone is one base off.

General conclusions and limits of the study: The strongest predictors of response were reported to be early dynamic shifts in blood T cell clones along with a rise in serum interferon-beta following radiation. After treatment with radiotherapy and ipilimumab, TCR clones that came from tumors expanded in the peripheral blood.

The CDR3, cysteine through phenylalanine, is 15 amino acids long. Only the CDR3 part of the read is kept: 45 bases, read in frame from the first base. V is cut back by 3 bases and J by 4 bases, with 5 bases in the junction unmatched. Focal radiation therapy combined with CTLA-4 blockade (ipilimumab) was tested in patients with chemo-refractory metastatic non-small-cell lung cancer. The sequence was collected from a human donor with non-small cell lung cancer whose response to radiotherapy plus ipilimumab could not be evaluated. Some clones in this sample may be carry-over from other donors' samples. The V gene is TRBV23-1 and the J gene is TRBJ1-5; 8 of the junction bases match TRBD1. TRBV23-1 is noted as an ORF with a role that remains uncertain. Specimen: peripheral blood, collected from a patient treated with radiotherapy plus ipilimumab. Here the CDR3 is given as CASSHPDRANQPQHF. The DNA sequence is as follows: TGCGCCAGCAGTCATCCGGACAGGGCGAATCAGCCCCAGCATTTT.